This T cell receptor (beta chain) was sequenced for a study of T-cell memory formation after mild COVID-19. Each CDR3 protein is one row after TCRdb ran MiXCR on the 5' RACE reads. The sample lists about 610,000 distinct CDR3 sequences, around 16% occurring once. This TCR derives from an adult woman who had mild COVID-19 (a few samples of this study predate the infection). Cell type and time point are not known. The sample consisted of PBMCs or a T cell subset sorted from them (not recorded which).

CDR3 in amino acids: CASGGTSPEAFF. CDR3 DNA sequence: TGTGCCAGCGGGGGCACCAGTCCTGAAGCTTTCTTT. J is TRBJ1-1 and V is TRBV5-4; maybe TRBD1 (6 bases). Germline V CDR1 and CDR2: SGHNT, YYREEE (reference sequence). The V gene lost 7 bases and the J gene lost 6 bases, with 13 bases spanning the gap. The CDR3 contains 12 residues.